Listed below are T cell receptor beta chains from one sample, sequenced in a study of blood T cell repertoires in COVID-19. TCRdb's copy holds only in-frame clones and misses some; the assay was immunoSEQ multiplex PCR. The table records about 200,000 clones, about 85% of them present only once. The sequencing input was peripheral blood. The receptors stem from a human donor in a cohort sampled during active COVID-19. CDR3s include the opening cysteine and the closing phenylalanine or tryptophan. The D gene is left open where the match is weak. Where a row states a size, it is once, few, many or the class of an expanded clone; other rows omit it.

V	D	J	size	DNA	CDR3
TRBV28	-	TRBJ1-4	-	TGTGCAGTTATGGGGGGTTGGAAGGCTGCAACTAATGAAAAACTGTTTTTT	CAVMGGWKAATNEKLFF
TRBV6-5	TRBD1	TRBJ1-2	-	TGTGCCAGCGCTATGAGGGCAGGGGGTGTGGATGGCTACACCTTC	CASAMRAGGVDGYTF
TRBV10-1	-	TRBJ2-3	-	TGCGCCAGCAGTGAGTCATTGTGGCAGAGCACAGATACGCAGTATTTT	CASSESLWQSTDTQYF
TRBV2	-	TRBJ2-1	-	TGTGCCAAATCAGGACCGCCGGGAACAGTCAATGAGCAGTTCTTC	CAKSGPPGTVNEQFF
TRBV9	TRBD1	TRBJ1-4	-	TGTGCCAGCAGCGTATCGGGACAGGGCGTTGAAAAACTGTTTTTT	CASSVSGQGVEKLFF
TRBV10-1	-	TRBJ1-2	-	TGCGCCAGCAATCCCATCATCGGACTGCACTATGGCTACACCTTC	CASNPIIGLHYGYTF
TRBV7-2	TRBD1	TRBJ1-1	-	TGTGCCAGCAGCCGCACAGGGGCCAACACTGAAGCTTTCTTT	CASSRTGANTEAFF
TRBV3-1/TRBV3-2	TRBD1	TRBJ1-6	-	TGTGCCAGCAGCCCAAGACAGGGGTTTTCTGATTCACCCCTCCACTTT	CASSPRQGFSDSPLHF
TRBV3-1/TRBV3-2	-	TRBJ1-1	-	TGTGCCAGCAGCCAACACCTAGGGAGTGAAGCTTTCTTT	CASSQHLGSEAFF
TRBV7-2	-	TRBJ1-1	-	TGTGCCAGCAGCTTAGCTTGGGGGGGTGGCACTGAAGCTTTCTTT	CASSLAWGGGTEAFF
TRBV19	TRBD1	TRBJ2-3	-	TGTGCCAGTAGTATAGGGGGACAGGGGGTAGATACGCAGTATTTT	CASSIGGQGVDTQYF
TRBV28	-	TRBJ2-4	-	TGTGCCAGCAGTTTAACGGGAGTGGTCAAAAACATTCAGTACTTC	CASSLTGVVKNIQYF
TRBV14	-	TRBJ1-1	few	TGTGCCAGCAGCCAAGATTGGAGCCCGCGCACTGAAGCTTTCTTT	CASSQDWSPRTEAFF
TRBV5-8	TRBD1	TRBJ1-2	few	TGTGCCAGCGGAGGGACAGGGGATGGCTACACCTTC	CASGGTGDGYTF
TRBV29-1	-	TRBJ2-7	-	TGCAGCGTTGGGAAGAGGTCCTACGAGCAGTACTTC	CSVGKRSYEQYF
TRBV28	TRBD1	TRBJ2-1	-	TGTGCCAGCAGTTTGGCGGCTAGGGGGCGAACACCGCAGTTCTTC	CASSLAARGRTPQFF
TRBV9	-	TRBJ1-4	-	TGTGCCAGCAGCGGGGGACACGGTCGGGAAAAACTGTTTTTT	CASSGGHGREKLFF
TRBV20-1	-	TRBJ1-2	-	TGCAGTGAGACAGGATCCTATGGCTACACCTTC	CSETGSYGYTF
TRBV19	-	TRBJ1-2	-	TGTGCCAGTTCCGGAACGACAAAGGCTAACTATGGCTACACCTTC	CASSGTTKANYGYTF
TRBV2	-	TRBJ2-2	-	TGTGCCAGCCGCCGGGACACGAACACCGGGGAGCTGTTTTTT	CASRRDTNTGELFF
TRBV5-1	TRBD1	TRBJ2-2	few	TGCGCCAGCAGAGTCAGGACAGGGAGGACCGGGGAGCTGTTTTTT	CASRVRTGRTGELFF
TRBV6-6	TRBD1	TRBJ1-1	few	TGTGCCAGCAGTGGACAGGGGCTGTGGACTGAAGCTTTCTTT	CASSGQGLWTEAFF
TRBV27	TRBD1	TRBJ2-7	-	TGTGCCAGCAGCTTTACCGGGACAGGGGCCTACGAGCAGTACTTC	CASSFTGTGAYEQYF
TRBV18	TRBD1	TRBJ2-2	once	TGTGCCAGCTCACCAAACAGGGGGGACACCGGGGAGCTGTTTTTT	CASSPNRGDTGELFF
TRBV27	TRBD2	TRBJ2-7	-	TGTGCCAGCAGGGAGGGTCAGGCGGGAGTAGGCTACGAGCAGTACTTC	CASREGQAGVGYEQYF
TRBV15	-	TRBJ1-1	few	TGTGCCACCAGGGCAGGAAGGCTGAACACTGAAGCTTTCTTT	CATRAGRLNTEAFF
TRBV19	-	TRBJ1-1	-	TGTGCCAGTAGTGTTCAGGGTTACACTGAAGCTTTCTTT	CASSVQGYTEAFF
TRBV5-1	-	TRBJ2-5	-	TGCGCCAGCAGCCACCAACGGGGGGCCCAAGAGACCCAGTACTTC	CASSHQRGAQETQYF
TRBV5-5	-	TRBJ2-1	-	TGTGCCAGCAGCGAAGACGCGGGAAACAACAATGAGCAGTTCTTC	CASSEDAGNNNEQFF
TRBV5-6	-	TRBJ1-1	once	TGTGCCAGCAGCTTTAGTCCCGACACTGAAGCTTTCTTT	CASSFSPDTEAFF
TRBV2	TRBD2	TRBJ2-3	many	TGTGCCAGCAGTCTTGGACTAGCGGGCTCAGATACGCAGTATTTT	CASSLGLAGSDTQYF
TRBV28	-	TRBJ2-3	-	TGTGCCAGCAGTTTTCTGCGAGGTGTCACAGATACGCAGTATTTT	CASSFLRGVTDTQYF
TRBV28	TRBD1	TRBJ1-2	-	TGTGCCAGCAGGGACGCGAACAGGGGGTGGACCGGCTACACCTTC	CASRDANRGWTGYTF
TRBV11-2	TRBD2	TRBJ2-7	-	TGTGCCAGCAGCTTAGCTATTCGGGGGGTTGGCTACGAGCAGTACTTC	CASSLAIRGVGYEQYF
TRBV3-1/TRBV3-2	TRBD2	TRBJ2-1	-	TGTGCCAGCAGCTTAAGCGGGAGTACCTACAATGAGCAGTTCTTC	CASSLSGSTYNEQFF
TRBV29-1	TRBD1	TRBJ1-5	-	TGCAGCGTTGCGGCAGGGGGCGATCAGCCCCAGCATTTT	CSVAAGGDQPQHF
TRBV7-9	-	TRBJ2-1	-	TGTGCCAGCAGCTTGACCCAGGGTACGCGATACTCCTACAATGAGCAGTTCTTC	CASSLTQGTRYSYNEQFF
TRBV30	-	TRBJ2-5	-	TGTGCCGGGTCCCGGCCAGGGGAAGAGACCCAGTACTTC	CAGSRPGEETQYF
TRBV19	-	TRBJ2-5	-	TGTGCCAGTAGTATAGATCGTTCGGGGGGCGAGACCCAGTACTTC	CASSIDRSGGETQYF
TRBV27	-	TRBJ1-1	-	TGTGCCAGCAGTTTCCTCGGACCGGGAAGGCGGACTTTCTTT	CASSFLGPGRRTFF
TRBV28	-	TRBJ2-1	-	TGTGCCAGCAGTGCACACAAGTCCTCCTACAATGAGCAGTTCTTC	CASSAHKSSYNEQFF
TRBV30	-	TRBJ2-5	once	TGTGCCTGGAGTAGACAGGCACAAGAGACCCAGTACTTC	CAWSRQAQETQYF
TRBV11-1	-	TRBJ2-5	-	TGTGCCAGCAGCTTAGCGGGGAACAGGGCGCAAGAGACCCAGTACTTC	CASSLAGNRAQETQYF
TRBV19	-	TRBJ2-2	-	TGTGCCAGTAGTATAGCCAGGGGACCGAACACCGGGGAGCTGTTTTTT	CASSIARGPNTGELFF
TRBV11-2	-	TRBJ2-5	once	TGTGCCAGCAGCTTAGCTGGGTTAGGAGTGGGAGAGACCCAGTACTTC	CASSLAGLGVGETQYF
TRBV29-1	-	TRBJ2-3	-	TGCAGCGTAAATCAGGGTTTCGGCACAGATACGCAGTATTTT	CSVNQGFGTDTQYF